The 4 T cell receptor beta chains reported below all come from one sample, sequenced in a study of cytomegalovirus exposure and HLA in healthy donors. 13 Jbeta primers and 60 Vbeta primers were used for the PCR. TCRdb's copy holds only in-frame clones and misses some; the assay was immunoSEQ multiplex PCR. The profile covers some 130,000 clones, with 78% appearing a single time and 2.5% to 3.5% taken by the ten largest. Sequenced sample: PBMCs. Receptors were obtained from a woman in her 30s in good health and CMV-seropositive.

V and J are TRBV30 and TRBJ1-6; TRBD1 aligns across 7 bases. The CDR3 totals 15 residues. V trimming: 3 bases; J trimming: 7 bases; junction bases outside the gene matches: 9. The germline V gene encodes CDR1 GTSNPN and CDR2 SVGIG (reference sequence). The DNA for the CDR3 is TGTGCCTGGAGGGACAGGAAGAAGGGGAATTCACCCCTCCACTTT. This gives the protein CAWRDRKKGNSPLHF. The whole variable domain, remainder taken from reference TRBV30 and TRBJ1-6, is SQTIHQWPATLVQPVGSPLSLECTVEGTSNPNLYWYRQAAGRGLQLLFYSVGIGQISSEVPQNLSASRPQDRQFILSSKKLLLSDSGFYLCAWRDRKKGNSPLHFGNGTRLTVT.

The chain has TRBV7-2 and TRBJ2-1; 14 nucleotides agree with TRBD2. V shed 3 bases and J 13 bases; nucleotides not matched to a gene: 5. The CDR3 length is 14 residues. Germline V CDR1 and CDR2: SGHTA, FQGNSA. The CDR3 spells CASSFAGLAGGQFF. The CDR3 nucleotides read TGTGCCAGCAGCTTCGCCGGACTAGCGGGGGGCCAGTTCTTC.

The V and J genes are TRBV25-1 and TRBJ2-5; the match to TRBD1 covers 7 bases. The tail of the sequence fits TRBJ2-7 better, so the J call may be wrong. This CDR3 is built from 15 residues. Germline CDR1 and CDR2: MGHDK and SYGVNS. CDR3 protein: CASSEATGWDYEQYF. In nucleotides, the CDR3 is TGTGCCAGCAGTGAAGCGACAGGGTGGGATTACGAGCAGTACTTC.

This chain uses TRBV6-1 with TRBJ1-4; D remains ambiguous. The CDR3 extends over 13 amino acids. V lost 3 bases, J lost 8 bases, and 10 bases lay in between. Germline V CDR1 and CDR2: MNHNS, SASEGT. The CDR3 loop reads CASSDGRAEKLFF. The CDR3 coding sequence is TGTGCCAGCAGTGACGGTCGAGCGGAAAAACTGTTTTTT.